Each of the 20 T cell receptor beta chains below was sequenced from the same sample in a study of metastatic and nonmetastatic thyroid tumors. TCRdb reprocessed the PCR reads via MiXCR. The repertoire holds 30,000 or so clones, with around a quarter as singletons. Patients underwent thyroid surgery, and none had received any treatment before it. The sequencing input was blood. Source of these receptors: a female donor with papillary thyroid cancer or a benign thyroid nodule (not recorded which). Some clones in this sample may be carry-over from other donors' samples.

This clone was observed many times. The V gene is TRBV5-1, the J gene TRBJ1-1; D call uncertain. Germline V CDR1 and CDR2: SGHRS, YFSETQ. Trimming left V 0 bases short and J 8 bases short, with 5 bases between. The CDR3 length is 11 residues. CDR3 amino acids: CASSLEREAFF. In nucleotides, the CDR3 is TGCGCCAGCAGCTTGGAAAGAGAAGCTTTCTTT.

About this clone itself: Relative to the germline gene, one junction end is altered; a read error may explain this. This chain connects TRBV28 to TRBJ2-7; D ambiguous. The CDR3 totals 12 residues. Looked up from germline, CDR1 is MDHEN and CDR2 is SYDVKM. The CDR3 sequence: CASSRTAYEQHF. In DNA, the CDR3 is TGTGCCAGCAGTAGAACGGCCTACGAGCAGCACTTC.

This chain joins TRBV6-5 and TRBJ2-1; D is uncertain. This CDR3 contains 13 residues. CDR1 and CDR2 (germline): MNHEY, SVGAGI. V was shortened by 4 bases and J by 2 bases, with 6 bases between the two germline ends. The CDR3 nucleotides are TGTGCCAGCAGTTTCGGGCCCTACAATGAGCAGTTCTTC. It specifies CASSFGPYNEQFF.

A note on this clone: An end of the junction differs from the germline gene, which may be a read error. J is TRBJ1-5 and V is TRBV4-1; D remains ambiguous. Germline V gene sequence: CDR1 MGHRA, CDR2 YSYEKL. The CDR3 loop spans 14 amino acids. This CDR3 reads CASSQSGSNQPQQF. CDR3 bases: TGCGCCAGCAGCCAGAGTGGTAGCAATCAGCCCCAGCAGTTT.

As regards this clone: The germline gene is not matched at one end of the junction; a read error may be the cause. The chain employs TRBV11-2 and TRBJ2-1; D gene ambiguous. This CDR3 is 15 amino acids long. Per germline, CDR1 SGHAT and CDR2 FQNNGV. In DNA, the CDR3 is TGTGCCATCAGCTTAGAGAGTATCAGCTACAATGAGCAGTTCTTC. As protein: CAISLESISYNEQFF.

This clone has just one count. Germline and junction disagree at one end, which may indicate a read error. The chain employs TRBV12-3 or TRBV12-4 and TRBJ1-1; no clear D. The CDR3 sequence is 11 residues long. The CDR3 region is CATSVSSEAFF. In nucleotides, the CDR3 is TGTGCCACCAGTGTCAGTTCTGAAGCTTTCTTT.

This clone appeared many times. This sequence joins TRBV28 and TRBJ2-2; 7 nucleotides match TRBD2. The V and J ends lost 11 bases and 3 bases, in that order; junction bases with no gene match: 3. This CDR3 comprises 12 residues. CDR1 MDHEN and CDR2 SYDVKM come from the germline V gene. The CDR3 nucleotides are TGTGCCGGGGGGGGGTACACCGGGGAGCTGTTTTTT. Protein sequence: CAGGGYTGELFF.

The table lists this clone with many counts. This sequence joins TRBV4-2 and TRBJ1-5, with TRBD1 identical over 7 bases. Trimming cost V 2 bases and J 4 bases; bases outside gene matches: 8. The CDR3 runs 16 residues. Germline loops: CDR1 LGHNA, CDR2 YNFKEQ. The CDR3 region has the DNA TGTGCCAGCAGCCAATTAGGGGACAGACGGAATCAGCCCCAGCATTTT. It specifies CASSQLGDRRNQPQHF.

This clone was seen at least ten times. The chain combines TRBV11-3 with TRBJ1-5; perhaps TRBD1 as D (6 bases). Trimming took 4 bases from V and 5 from J, leaving 18 bases between them. CDR3 length equals 16 residues. Germline loops: CDR1 SGHNT, CDR2 YENEEA. As DNA, the CDR3 is TGTGCCAGCAGCTCCTTGGACAGTCCTCACGATCAGCCCCAGCATTTT. Protein sequence: CASSSLDSPHDQPQHF.

At least ten counts were recorded for this clone. The chain is built from TRBV7-8 and TRBJ2-7; the match to TRBD2 covers 8 bases. J was trimmed by 5 bases and V by 5 bases; bases with no gene match: 8. Germline V gene sequence: CDR1 SGHVS, CDR2 FQNEAQ. This CDR3 is 14 amino acids long. CDR3 coding DNA: TGTGCCAGCAGCCCCCGACAGCGGGGGCACGAGCAGTACTTC. It translates to CASSPRQRGHEQYF. Full variable domain (rest looked up from reference TRBV7-8 and TRBJ2-7): GAGVSQSPRYKVAKRGQDVALRCDPISGHVSLFWYQQALGQGPEFLTYFQNEAQLDKSGLPSDRFFAERPEGSVSTLKIQRTQQEDSAVYLCASSPRQRGHEQYFGPGTRLTVT.

This clone was recorded once. The germline gene is not matched at one end of the junction; a read error may be the cause. The chain is built from TRBV5-1 and TRBJ1-6; D is unresolved. The germline CDR1 and CDR2 sequences are SGHRS and YFSETQ. The CDR3 runs 17 residues. In nucleotides, the CDR3 is TGCGCCAGCAGCTTGGGATACACACTAACGAATAATACACCACTCCACTTT. This translates into CASSLGYTLTNNTPLHF.

This clone occurred many times. This chain uses TRBV2 with TRBJ2-7; 10 bases match TRBD2. CDR3 length: 15 residues. V gave up 6 bases and J gave up 5 bases; unmatched junction bases: 10. Germline CDR1 SNHLY, CDR2 FYNNEI. The CDR3 nucleotides read TGTGCCAGCAGCGAACTAGCGGGACGGGGCCACGAGCAGTACTTC. It encodes CASSELAGRGHEQYF.

The chain couples TRBV7-6 to TRBJ2-1; 7 nucleotides agree with TRBD2. The CDR3 is made up of 16 amino acids. Germline lookup yields CDR1 SGHVS and CDR2 FNYEAQ. The CDR3 DNA sequence: TGTGCTAGCCGCCCCTCCTCTGCGGGAGACTACAATGAGCAGTTCTTC. This gives the protein CASRPSSAGDYNEQFF.

This clone was counted at least ten times. The chain is built from TRBV6-2 or TRBV6-3 and TRBJ2-3; TRBD2 matches 11 bases. The CDR3 has 14 residues. V shed 7 bases and J 4 bases; nucleotides not matched to a gene: 4. Germline V lookup: CDR1 MNHEY, CDR2 SVGEGT. DNA of the CDR3: TGTGCCAGCATTAGCGGGAGGGGCTCAGATACGCAGTATTTT. Protein product: CASISGRGSDTQYF.

This clone was picked up many times. This chain joins TRBV7-9 and TRBJ2-7, with 7 bases that match TRBD1. The V segment lost 5 bases and the J segment 5 bases; nucleotides outside the gene matches: 6. Per the germline V gene, CDR1 is SEHNR and CDR2 is FQNEAQ (reference sequence). The length of the CDR3 is 13 residues. This chain's CDR3 is CASSPTGTNEQYF. The CDR3, as DNA: TGTGCCAGCAGCCCGACAGGGACGAACGAGCAGTACTTC.

This clone was counted a few times. The chain links TRBV10-3 to TRBJ2-1; the D is unclear. V shed 4 bases and J shed 8 bases, with 6 bases lying between them. This CDR3 is built from 11 residues. Germline V CDR1 and CDR2: ENHRY, SYGVKD. In nucleotides, the CDR3 is TGTGCCATCAGTGTGTCAGATGAGCAGTTCTTC. This encodes CAISVSDEQFF.

This clone was recorded at least ten times. This chain uses TRBV19 with TRBJ2-7, with D possibly matching TRBD2 (7 bases). Germline CDR1 LNHDA, CDR2 SQIVND (reference sequence). V was trimmed by 6 bases and J by 1 base, leaving 19 bases between them. This CDR3 contains 16 residues. The CDR3 reads CASRRKGGDGSYEQYF. The CDR3 DNA reads as TGTGCCAGTAGACGGAAGGGGGGGGACGGATCCTACGAGCAGTACTTC.

The rearrangement uses TRBV7-3 and TRBJ2-2, with a possible D match to TRBD2 (5 bases). Germline V gene sequence: CDR1 SGHTA, CDR2 FQGTGA. The V gene lost 6 bases and the J gene lost 0 bases, with 8 bases spanning the gap. The CDR3 is made up of 14 amino acids. The CDR3, as DNA: TGTGCCAGCAGGAGGGCAACGAACACCGGGGAGCTGTTTTTT. It is translated as CASRRATNTGELFF. Based on the CDR3 plus reference TRBV7-3 and TRBJ2-2, the full variable domain is GAGVSQTPSNKVTEKGKYVELRCDPISGHTALYWYRQSLGQGPEFLIYFQGTGAADDSGLPNDRFFAVRPEGSVSTLKIQRTERGDSAVYLCASRRATNTGELFFGEGSRLTVL.

This clone came up many times. CDR3 region: CASTFGGQGGKTQYF. The CDR3 DNA reads TGTGCCAGCACTTTCGGAGGACAGGGCGGGAAGACCCAGTACTTC. This chain joins TRBV28 and TRBJ2-5; the match to TRBD1 covers 8 bases. CDR3 size: 15 residues. Germline V CDR1 and CDR2: MDHEN, SYDVKM. V shed 7 bases and J 6 bases; nucleotides not matched to a gene: 13.

In regard to this clone: Germline is not matched at one junction end, which may reflect a read error. The chain joins TRBV6-1 to TRBJ1-4; possible D gene TRBD1, 5 bases. Germline CDR1 is MNHNS and CDR2 is SASEGT. The CDR3 totals 16 residues. CDR3 amino acids: CASREVSGWPLAFPIF. The DNA of the CDR3 is TGTGCGAGCAGGGAAGTGTCAGGGTGGCCTCTTGCCTTCCCCATTTTT.